The 8 T cell receptor beta chains below all came from one sample that was sequenced in a study of T cells in Graves' hyperthyroidism and ophthalmopathy (dated by TCRdb to about 2019). Receptor libraries were prepared by multiplex PCR. Sequenced on an Illumina HiSeq 2000. Amplification of TCR beta CDR3 regions was carried out from RNA transcripts. A first-round RT-PCR of the TCR CDR3 used the HTBI primer set with the Qiagen OneStep RT-PCR kit. TCRdb reprocessed the public reads (quality trimming at Q25 with fastp, clone calling with MiXCR) and kept in-frame beta chains. Each CDR3 protein gets just one entry, which takes the most common genes and DNA from the rows behind it. Present in this sample are about 690,000 distinct CDR3 sequences, roughly 17% of which were seen just once. The ten most abundant clones make up about a sixth of the sample. The specimen was blood. These receptors all stem from a man aged 45 to 65 with Graves' hyperthyroidism.

This rearrangement joins TRBV7-8 to TRBJ2-3, with D maybe TRBD1 (5 bases). Germline values: CDR1 SGHVS, CDR2 FQNEAQ. The CDR3 length is 15 residues. Deletions cut 2 bases from V and 4 bases from J, with 13 bases between. The CDR3 loop reads CASSLFSRVPDTQYF. In DNA, the CDR3 is TGTGCCAGCAGCTTATTTAGCAGGGTTCCAGATACGCAGTATTTT. The full variable domain, completed using reference TRBV7-8 and TRBJ2-3, is GAGVSQSPRYKVAKRGQDVALRCDPISGHVSLFWYQQALGQGPEFLTYFQNEAQLDKSGLPSDRFFAERPEGSVSTLKIQRTQQEDSAVYLCASSLFSRVPDTQYFGPGTRLTVL.

In its sample, this clonotype was seen many times. The chain has TRBV11-2 and TRBJ2-1; 9 nucleotides agree with TRBD2. CDR3 length: 14 amino acids. The V gene's germline CDR1 is SGHAT and CDR2 FQNNGV. V was pared by 5 bases and J by 8 bases, with 7 bases of the junction left unmatched. CDR3 loop: CASSRGLAGYEQFF. In DNA form, the CDR3 reads TGTGCCAGCAGCCGCGGGCTAGCGGGATATGAGCAGTTCTTC.

This clonotype was detected ten times or more. The chain is built from TRBV20-1 and TRBJ1-1, with D maybe TRBD1 (5 bases). From germline, CDR1 is DFQATT and CDR2 SNEGSKA (reference sequence). This CDR3 spans 14 amino acids. Between the trimmed V and J ends, which lost 5 bases and 3 bases, there was a span of 16 bases. The CDR3 loop reads CSAANQGLDTEAFF. In nucleotides, the CDR3 is TGCAGTGCTGCGAACCAGGGTTTGGACACTGAAGCTTTCTTT.

This clonotype was seen more than once but under ten times. The chain carries TRBV6-1 and TRBJ1-6, with D perhaps TRBD1 (5 bases). This CDR3 region has 16 residues. Germline V gene lookup returns CDR1 MNHNS and CDR2 SASEGT. Trimming left V 1 base short and J 6 bases short, with 13 bases between. The CDR3 nucleotides read TGTGCCAGCAGTGAAGAAGGGACCCGGACTAATTCACCCCTCCACTTT. This sequence encodes CASSEEGTRTNSPLHF.

The rearrangement links TRBV12-3 or TRBV12-4 to TRBJ2-1; D gene uncertain. Deletions cut 7 bases from V and 4 bases from J, with 11 bases between. The CDR3 extends over 13 amino acids. In nucleotides, the CDR3 is TGTGCCAGCACTATAAGCGAATACAATGAGCAGTTCTTC. This encodes CASTISEYNEQFF.

This clonotype has a count of ten or more. The chain combines TRBV7-9 with TRBJ2-5; perhaps TRBD1 as D (5 bases). Trimming cost V 2 bases and J 5 bases, with 12 bases left between them. The CDR3 is 14 residues long. Looked up from germline, CDR1 is SEHNR and CDR2 is FQNEAQ (reference sequence). The CDR3 DNA is TGTGCCAGCAGCTTATATAGACAGCAGGAGACCCAGTACTTC. Amino acids: CASSLYRQQETQYF.

This clonotype showed up many times. The gene calls are TRBV7-2 and TRBJ2-5; 9 bases are a match to TRBD2. The CDR3 extends over 15 amino acids. Germline V gene data show CDR1 as SGHTA and CDR2 as FQGNSA. The trim removed 3 bases at V and 5 bases at J, leaving 7 bases unmatched. CDR3: CASSFVAGGSETQYF. The CDR3 nucleotides are TGTGCCAGCAGCTTCGTCGCGGGAGGGTCGGAGACCCAGTACTTC.

This clonotype came up many times. The V and J genes are TRBV7-2 and TRBJ2-3, with 8 bases aligning to TRBD2. Trimming removed 5 bases from V and 1 base from J; junction bases left unmatched: 8. The CDR3 runs to 16 residues. Per the germline V gene, CDR1 is SGHTA and CDR2 is FQGNSA. The DNA for the CDR3 is TGTGCCAGCAGCGCACCTAGCGGGCTGGGCACAGATACGCAGTATTTT. Translation: CASSAPSGLGTDTQYF. Together with reference TRBV7-2 and TRBJ2-3, the CDR3 gives the full variable domain: GAGVSQSPSNKVTEKGKDVELRCDPISGHTALYWYRQSLGQGLEFLIYFQGNSAPDKSGLPSDRFSAERTGGSVSTLTIQRTQQEDSAVYLCASSAPSGLGTDTQYFGPGTRLTVL.